This T cell receptor beta chain was documented in a study of T cell repertoires in cytomegalovirus infection. On the study more broadly: A matching HLA type, together with CMV infection, was signaled by public TCR beta signatures.

Germline V lookup: CDR1 MNHEY, CDR2 SVGEGT. V lost 5 bases to trimming and J lost 3 bases; unmatched junction nucleotides: 2. The CDR3 has 13 residues. TCRdb reprocessed the reads via MiXCR and lists one record per CDR3 protein. This table holds 750,000 to 900,000 distinct CDR3 sequences, roughly 28% found once. Findings of the study overall: The ex vivo response was dominated by HLA-C-restricted CMV-specific TCR beta clonotypes.

This clonotype has just a few counts. The target antigen is unknown. The J gene is TRBJ2-7, the V gene TRBV6-2 or TRBV6-3, with TRBD1 matching over 9 bases. The TCR originated in a human donor in good health (CMV status not recorded). Some clones in this sample may be carry-over from other donors' samples. This specimen was cultured CD8+ T cells from PBMCs, taken from culture after CMV antigen stimulation. Here the CDR3 DNA reads TGTGCCAGCAGTCGACAGGGGGTCTACGAGCAGTACGTC. This sequence encodes CASSRQGVYEQYV.